Listed here are 25 T cell receptor beta chains from one sample, sequenced in a study of cytomegalovirus exposure and HLA in healthy donors. The PCR employed 60 Vbeta primers together with 13 Jbeta primers. Clones were read by immunoSEQ multiplex PCR, and TCRdb kept only the in-frame ones, dropping some. The repertoire includes some 100,000 clones, roughly 71% of them detected once, and roughly a sixth sits in the top ten. The sample taken for sequencing was PBMCs. Receptors were obtained from a woman aged 18-29 years in good health and CMV-seropositive.

The chain links TRBV7-2 to TRBJ2-2; unclear D gene. With 5 bases removed from V and 2 bases from J, the gap between germline ends came to 12 bases. Germline V gives CDR1 SGHTA, CDR2 FQGNSA. CDR3 length: 15 residues. The CDR3 region is CASSKAEVNTGELFF. In nucleotides, the CDR3 is TGTGCCAGCAGCAAAGCCGAAGTAAACACCGGGGAGCTGTTTTTT.

The V gene is TRBV5-4, the J gene TRBJ2-6; 7 bases fit TRBD2. Looked up from germline, CDR1 is SGHNT and CDR2 is YYREEE (reference sequence). This CDR3 region has 18 residues. The V segment lost 3 bases and the J segment 0 bases; nucleotides outside the gene matches: 9. The CDR3 nucleotides are TGTGCCAGCAGCTGGGGGGGACGGAAAGACTCTGGGGCCAACGTCCTGACTTTC. Its translation is CASSWGGRKDSGANVLTF.

The chain employs TRBV9 and TRBJ1-6; 7 positions agree with TRBD1. The CDR3 sequence is 17 residues long. Germline-derived CDR1 and CDR2 are SGDLS and YYNGEE. With V trimmed by 3 bases and J by 4 bases, 10 bases remained unmatched. The CDR3 spells CASSGAGGKGYNSPLHF. DNA of the CDR3: TGTGCCAGCAGCGGCGCAGGGGGGAAGGGTTATAATTCACCCCTCCACTTT.

V gene TRBV9 combines with J gene TRBJ2-6; possible D gene TRBD1, 6 bases. Per germline, CDR1 SGDLS and CDR2 YYNGEE. CDR3 size: 15 residues. Trimming pared 0 bases from V and 4 bases from J, leaving 8 bases between. The CDR3, as DNA: TGTGCCAGCAGCGTAGCAGGGGCCGGGGCCAACGTCCTGACTTTC. This sequence encodes CASSVAGAGANVLTF.

The chain has TRBV5-4 and TRBJ2-2, with no clear D. CDR1 and CDR2 from the germline V gene are SGHNT and YYREEE (reference sequence). Trimming removed 3 bases at V and 5 bases at J, with 11 bases between. The CDR3 totals 14 residues. DNA for the CDR3: TGTGCCAGCAGCTCTCCCGCTCGGACCGGGGAGCTGTTTTTT. This gives the protein CASSSPARTGELFF.

V usage is TRBV2 and J usage is TRBJ2-1; 7 bases line up with TRBD2. Germline V gives CDR1 SNHLY, CDR2 FYNNEI. This CDR3 contains 15 residues. Trimming at V came to 7 bases and at J to 8 bases, leaving 14 bases not matched to a gene. CDR3 region: CASNDRAGAADEQFF. The CDR3 nucleotides read TGTGCCAGCAATGATCGGGCGGGAGCGGCAGATGAGCAGTTCTTC.

The V call is TRBV9, the J call TRBJ2-7, with 7 positions matching TRBD2. Per germline, CDR1 SGDLS and CDR2 YYNGEE. The CDR3 extends over 13 amino acids. With 0 bases clipped from V and 6 bases from J, the junction kept 3 bases outside the gene matches. This chain's CDR3 is CASSVAGEGEQYF. CDR3 sequence (DNA): TGTGCCAGCAGCGTAGCTGGGGAGGGCGAGCAGTACTTC.

Only a few counts were recorded for this clone. The chain carries TRBV4-2 and TRBJ2-1, with 12 bases aligning to TRBD2. The CDR3 contains 20 residues. After removal of 3 bases from V and 0 bases from J, the junction contained 12 bases not matched to a gene. The germline V gene has CDR1 LGHNA and CDR2 YNFKEQ. The CDR3, as DNA: TGTGCCAGCAGCCAGGACGGGACTAGCGGGCGGGGAAACTCCTACAATGAGCAGTTCTTC. Its translation is CASSQDGTSGRGNSYNEQFF.

This clone appeared a single time. V and J are TRBV6-1 and TRBJ2-2; 7 nucleotides line up with TRBD1. This CDR3 has 16 residues. CDR1 is MNHNS and CDR2 is SASEGT in the germline V gene. The trim removed 2 bases at V and 1 base at J, leaving 4 bases unmatched. The DNA of the CDR3 is TGTGCCAGCAGTGAACAGACAGGGTGGAACACCGGGGAGCTGTTTTTT. It translates to CASSEQTGWNTGELFF.

This chain connects TRBV4-3 to TRBJ1-4; D unresolved. The CDR3 runs to 14 residues. Germline assignment: CDR1 LGHNA and CDR2 YSLEER. V lost 0 bases and J 3 bases, leaving 5 bases between the germline ends. DNA for the CDR3: TGCGCCAGCAGCCAAGATTCGGCTAATGAAAAACTGTTTTTT. Translation gives CASSQDSANEKLFF.

This clone has a handful of counts. V is TRBV29-1 and J is TRBJ2-3, with 10 bases lining up with TRBD2. V shed 5 bases and J 2 bases; nucleotides not matched to a gene: 4. In germline, CDR1 is SQVTM, CDR2 ANQGSEA. The CDR3 contains 14 residues. DNA of the CDR3: TGCAGCGTTCTTAGCGGGGGGCACACAGATACGCAGTATTTT. Translated, it gives CSVLSGGHTDTQYF.

This chain connects TRBV4-2 to TRBJ1-2; 7 positions agree with TRBD1. The CDR3 spans 12 residues. V lost 8 bases, J lost 7 bases, and 7 bases stayed unmatched. Germline lookup yields CDR1 LGHNA and CDR2 YNFKEQ. The CDR3 region is CASQGEEGGYTF. The CDR3 bases are TGTGCCAGCCAGGGGGAGGAGGGTGGCTACACCTTC.

This clone occurred a few times. The chain carries TRBV20-1 and TRBJ2-7; 7 nucleotides align to TRBD1. This CDR3 has 11 residues. Trimming removed 6 bases from V and 6 bases from J; junction bases left unmatched: 5. The germline gives CDR1 DFQATT, CDR2 SNEGSKA (reference sequence). The CDR3 loop reads CSAYTGVEQYF. The CDR3 DNA reads TGCAGTGCGTACACAGGGGTCGAGCAGTACTTC.

The chain employs TRBV5-6 and TRBJ2-1, with 12 bases that match TRBD2. Trimming removed 4 bases from V and 7 bases from J; junction bases left unmatched: 6. There are 15 residues in the CDR3. The germline V gene encodes CDR1 SGHDT and CDR2 YYEEEE. The CDR3 protein is CASSRDLAGGNEQFF. In DNA, the CDR3 is TGTGCCAGCAGCCGTGACCTAGCGGGAGGGAATGAGCAGTTCTTC.

The J gene is TRBJ1-4, the V gene TRBV7-8, with no clear D. The CDR3 is made up of 15 amino acids. V dropped 4 bases and J dropped 9 bases, with 18 bases sitting between them. CDR1 and CDR2 (germline): SGHVS, FQNEAQ. CDR3 loop: CASSSQPLQPQKLFF. In DNA form, the CDR3 reads TGTGCCAGCAGCTCACAGCCGTTACAACCCCAAAAACTGTTTTTT.

This clone has more than one count but fewer than ten. V is TRBV4-3 and J is TRBJ1-1; D is unclear. Deletions cut 0 bases from V and 2 bases from J, with 7 bases between. The CDR3 covers 14 residues. Germline values: CDR1 LGHNA, CDR2 YSLEER. The CDR3 DNA follows: TGCGCCAGCAGCCAAGACAGATTTAACACTGAAGCTTTCTTT. This sequence encodes CASSQDRFNTEAFF.

This clone was seen only once. The chain combines TRBV6-5 with TRBJ2-2, with D possibly being TRBD2 (6 bases). The CDR3 totals 13 residues. The V end lost 6 bases, the J end lost 6 bases, and 11 bases lay between the germline ends. Germline V CDR1 and CDR2: MNHEY, SVGAGI. This CDR3 is CASSGEAPGELFF. Here the CDR3 DNA reads TGTGCCAGCAGCGGGGAGGCCCCCGGGGAGCTGTTTTTT.

The chain links TRBV30 to TRBJ2-3; perhaps TRBD2 as D (6 bases). This CDR3 is built from 14 residues. Deletions cut 0 bases from V and 0 bases from J, with 7 bases between. Germline V lookup: CDR1 GTSNPN, CDR2 SVGIG (reference sequence). The CDR3 sequence: CAWSVLASTDTQYF. For the CDR3, the DNA is TGTGCCTGGAGTGTACTAGCAAGCACAGATACGCAGTATTTT.

This clone was counted a few times. V gene TRBV28 combines with J gene TRBJ2-5; no firm D call. The CDR3 spans 15 residues. Trimming cost V 5 bases and J 0 bases, with 13 bases left between them. CDR1 is MDHEN and CDR2 is SYDVKM in the germline V gene. DNA of the CDR3: TGTGCCAGCAGTCCCTCTTTCGGGTACCAAGAGACCCAGTACTTC. It codes for CASSPSFGYQETQYF.

A few counts support this clone. The chain carries TRBV29-1 and TRBJ1-2; no firm D call. The CDR3 is made up of 13 amino acids. The germline V gene encodes CDR1 SQVTM and CDR2 ANQGSEA. V lost 3 bases and J lost 0, with 8 bases in between. For the CDR3, the DNA is TGCAGCGTTGACGGGGAGACTAACTATGGCTACACCTTC. Protein sequence: CSVDGETNYGYTF. The complete variable domain, with remaining parts taken from reference TRBV29-1 and TRBJ1-2, reads SAVISQKPSRDICQRGTSLTIQCQVDSQVTMMFWYRQQPGQSLTLIATANQGSEATYESGFVIDKFPISRPNLTFSTLTVSNMSPEDSSIYLCSVDGETNYGYTFGSGTRLTVV.

This sequence joins TRBV6-5 and TRBJ1-6; TRBD1 matches 9 bases. The CDR3 sequence is 15 residues long. CDR1 and CDR2 from the germline V gene are MNHEY and SVGAGI. The ends lost 7 bases at V and 0 bases at J; junction bases unmatched: 1. Here the CDR3 reads CASTTGGSYNSPLHF. As DNA, the CDR3 is TGTGCCAGCACGACAGGGGGCTCCTATAATTCACCCCTCCACTTT.

The table lists this clone with a count of one. This rearrangement joins TRBV7-8 to TRBJ1-1; 10 bases align to TRBD1. Germline CDR1 SGHVS, CDR2 FQNEAQ. V was pared by 5 bases and J by 1 base, with 10 bases of the junction left unmatched. The CDR3 runs to 17 residues. The CDR3 region is CASSTVPGQGRNTEAFF. As DNA, the CDR3 is TGTGCCAGCAGCACCGTCCCGGGACAGGGGAGGAACACTGAAGCTTTCTTT. The full variable domain, rest sourced from reference TRBV7-8 and TRBJ1-1, is GAGVSQSPRYKVAKRGQDVALRCDPISGHVSLFWYQQALGQGPEFLTYFQNEAQLDKSGLPSDRFFAERPEGSVSTLKIQRTQQEDSAVYLCASSTVPGQGRNTEAFFGQGTRLTVV.

The chain joins TRBV7-3 to TRBJ1-5, with D possibly TRBD1 on 5 matching bases. With 2 bases removed from V and 4 bases from J, the gap between germline ends came to 12 bases. The CDR3 runs 15 residues. Germline V gives CDR1 SGHTA, CDR2 FQGTGA. CDR3 nucleotides: TGTGCCAGCAGCTTAGGTAGGGGAGGGAATCAGCCCCAGCATTTT. Amino acids: CASSLGRGGNQPQHF.

The chain combines TRBV4-1 with TRBJ2-7; TRBD1 agrees at 8 bases. Germline V gene sequence: CDR1 MGHRA, CDR2 YSYEKL. This CDR3 comprises 15 residues. V dropped 0 bases and J dropped 6; count of bases not matched to a gene: 7. DNA for the CDR3: TGCGCCAGCAGCCAAGATAGGACAGGGAACGGCGAGCAGTACTTC. This gives the protein CASSQDRTGNGEQYF.

The chain uses TRBV5-1 and TRBJ1-1; TRBD1 matches 7 bases. Germline trimming cut 2 bases from V and 6 bases from J; bases unmatched to any gene: 7. CDR1 and CDR2 (germline): SGHRS, YFSETQ. This CDR3 contains 14 residues. CDR3 sequence (DNA): TGCGCCAGCAGCTTATTGGACAGGTCCTCTGAAGCTTTCTTT. It yields the protein CASSLLDRSSEAFF.